A single sample is the source of the 23 T cell receptor beta chains below, sequenced in a study of identical twins. MiXCR was run by TCRdb on the 5' RACE reads, yielding one entry per CDR3 protein. The sample records around 1.7 million distinct CDR3 sequences, around a third being singletons. The sample taken for sequencing was cord blood. The receptors here all came from a newborn girl in good health.

In its sample, this clonotype was seen a few times. The chain is built from TRBV5-1 and TRBJ2-7; perhaps TRBD2 as D (6 bases). Germline CDR1 SGHRS, CDR2 YFSETQ. V lost 3 bases and J lost 8, with 12 bases in between. The CDR3 length is 12 residues. The CDR3 here is CASSSGTDQQYF. In DNA form, the CDR3 reads TGCGCCAGCAGCTCGGGGACTGACCAGCAGTACTTC.

This clonotype was seen ten or more times. The CDR3 DNA sequence: TGTGCCAGCAGCATCATGGCGGGGGAGATCTACGAGCAGTACTTC. Protein: CASSIMAGEIYEQYF. The gene calls are TRBV21-1 and TRBJ2-7; the table's D gene call, TRBD2, was not cross checked with the DNA. TRBV21-1 is an annotated pseudogene. This CDR3 spans 15 amino acids.

The chain links TRBV5-1 to TRBJ2-3, with unresolved D. Germline V gene data show CDR1 as SGHRS and CDR2 as YFSETQ. Trimming left V 0 bases short and J 4 bases short, with 9 bases between. The CDR3 is 14 amino acids. CDR3 protein: CASSLEDYADTQYF. The CDR3 nucleotides are TGCGCCAGCAGCTTGGAGGATTACGCAGATACGCAGTATTTT.

This clonotype came up a few times. V and J are TRBV3-1 and TRBJ2-3, with 7 bases fitting TRBD1. CDR1 is LGHDT, CDR2 YNNKEL, per germline (reference sequence). This CDR3 is built from 15 residues. With V trimmed by 3 bases and J by 6 bases, 9 bases remained unmatched. The CDR3 reads CASSQTGKGSDTQYF. The CDR3 DNA reads TGTGCCAGCAGCCAGACAGGGAAGGGGTCGGATACGCAGTATTTT.

Turning to this clonotype: A junction end diverges from the germline sequence, so it may reflect a read error. The V gene is TRBV7-2, the J gene TRBJ2-1; D remains ambiguous. The CDR3 is 15 residues long. CDR1 SGHTA and CDR2 FQGNSA come from the germline V gene. In DNA form, the CDR3 reads TGTGCCGGCAGCTTAGAGGTTTGGGATTACAATGAGCAGTTCTTC. It translates to CAGSLEVWDYNEQFF.

A few counts support this clonotype. V usage is TRBV7-2 and J usage is TRBJ2-3, with D perhaps TRBD2 (5 bases). The V gene's germline CDR1 is SGHTA and CDR2 FQGNSA. V was cut by 5 bases and J by 1 base, with 10 bases left in between. The CDR3 is 14 residues long. The chain's CDR3 is CASSPGIRTDTQYF. In nucleotides, the CDR3 is TGTGCCAGCAGCCCGGGGATACGCACAGATACGCAGTATTTT.

The V gene is TRBV27, the J gene TRBJ2-7, with 11 nucleotides matching TRBD2. This CDR3 spans 14 amino acids. CDR1 MNHEY and CDR2 SMNVEV come from the germline V gene (reference sequence). The V segment lost 10 bases and the J segment 2 bases; nucleotides outside the gene matches: 7. CDR3 in amino acids: CATSGTSGPYEQYF. CDR3 in DNA: TGTGCCACCTCCGGGACTAGCGGACCCTACGAGCAGTACTTC.

The V call is TRBV9, the J call TRBJ2-3, with 8 nucleotides matching TRBD2. Trimming cost V 4 bases and J 2 bases; bases outside gene matches: 15. The CDR3 contains 18 residues. The germline CDR1 and CDR2 sequences are SGDLS and YYNGEE. CDR3 region: CASSTRGGLLSVTDTQYF. The CDR3 DNA is TGTGCCAGCAGCACCCGGGGGGGGCTACTTAGTGTCACAGATACGCAGTATTTT.

The J gene is TRBJ2-5, the V gene TRBV5-1; TRBD2 aligns across 11 bases. With V trimmed by 0 bases and J by 11 bases, 12 bases remained unmatched. CDR1 is SGHRS, CDR2 YFSETQ, per germline. The CDR3 is 16 residues long. The CDR3 sequence is CASSLGSSGRSNEQYF. The CDR3 DNA sequence: TGCGCCAGCAGCTTGGGGTCTAGCGGGAGGAGTAATGAGCAGTACTTC. Variable domain in full (rest from reference TRBV5-1 and TRBJ2-5): KAGVTQTPRYLIKTRGQQVTLSCSPISGHRSVSWYQQTPGQGLQFLFEYFSETQRNKGNFPGRFSGRQFSNSRSEMNVSTLELGDSALYLCASSLGSSGRSNEQYFGPGTRLLVL.

This clonotype was found a few times. The chain employs TRBV29-1 and TRBJ2-7; D is unclear. The J call is doubtful: the DNA matches TRBJ2-5 better. CDR1 is SQVTM and CDR2 is ANQGSEA in the germline V gene. This CDR3 is 15 amino acids long. CDR3 in amino acids: CSVEGRAAVVETQYF. DNA of the CDR3: TGCAGCGTTGAAGGCCGGGCGGCCGTAGTAGAGACCCAGTACTTC.

This sequence joins TRBV12-3 or TRBV12-4 and TRBJ2-1, with TRBD2 matching over 7 bases. The J call could be wrong; TRBJ2-7 is a better fit for the DNA end. The CDR3 runs to 16 residues. The CDR3 nucleotides read TGTGCCAGCAGTTGGGGGGGAAGTAGCTCCTACAATGAGCAGTACTTC. The encoded protein is CASSWGGSSSYNEQYF.

This clonotype was observed a few times. The chain joins TRBV29-1 to TRBJ2-7; either TRBD1 or TRBD2 may supply D (5 bases each). V was clipped by 5 bases and J by 4 bases, with 18 bases between them. The CDR3 is made up of 14 amino acids. Germline CDR1 and CDR2: SQVTM and ANQGSEA. CDR3 sequence: CSVRGSGTLYEQYF. The CDR3 coding sequence is TGCAGCGTTAGGGGATCAGGGACCCTATACGAGCAGTACTTC.

This clonotype was found a few times. The chain joins TRBV24-1 to TRBJ2-1, with D perhaps TRBD2 (6 bases). The CDR3 has 16 residues. The germline V gene encodes CDR1 KGHDR and CDR2 SFDVKD. The V gene lost 3 bases and the J gene lost 0 bases, with 11 bases spanning the gap. The CDR3 DNA sequence: TGTGCCACCAGTGATGCTAGCGCTAGCTCCTACAATGAGCAGTTCTTC. This codes for CATSDASASSYNEQFF.

The J gene is TRBJ2-7, the V gene TRBV6-6, with 9 bases identical to TRBD2. CDR3 length: 15 residues. V dropped 6 bases and J dropped 3; count of bases not matched to a gene: 9. Germline CDR1 MNHNY, CDR2 SVGAGI (reference sequence). The CDR3 region is CASSRSGRGDYEQYF. The CDR3 DNA follows: TGTGCCAGCAGCCGTAGCGGGAGAGGAGACTACGAGCAGTACTTC.

On this clonotype: A much larger clone differs from this one at a single base, so this may be a read error. The CDR3 is CACSFRSSNQPQHF. The CDR3 DNA follows: TGTGCCTGCAGTTTTCGGTCTAGCAATCAGCCCCAGCATTTT. This sequence joins TRBV27 and TRBJ1-5; D remains ambiguous. The CDR3 extends over 14 amino acids. CDR1 is MNHEY, CDR2 SMNVEV, per germline (reference sequence).

There are a few counts of this clonotype. This sequence joins TRBV20-1 and TRBJ2-1; D perhaps matches TRBD2 (5 bases). V was pared by 2 bases and J by 0 bases, with 8 bases between. This CDR3 region has 14 residues. Per germline, CDR1 DFQATT and CDR2 SNEGSKA (reference sequence). The CDR3 DNA sequence: TGCAGTGCTAGACTAGCCGTCTCCTACAATGAGCAGTTCTTC. Encoded protein: CSARLAVSYNEQFF.

The chain has TRBV29-1 and TRBJ1-2, with a tentative D call TRBD1 (5 bases). V lost 1 base and J 8 bases, leaving 11 bases between the germline ends. This CDR3 has 12 residues. CDR1 and CDR2 (germline): SQVTM, ANQGSEA. In nucleotides, the CDR3 is TGCAGCGTTGAAGGGAGGGGCGGCGGCTACACCTTC. Protein sequence: CSVEGRGGGYTF.

The chain has TRBV10-3 and TRBJ2-1, with D unresolved. The length of the CDR3 is 17 residues. Germline-derived CDR1 and CDR2 are ENHRY and SYGVKD. Trimming took off 6 bases at V and 2 bases at J, with 20 bases between the two ends. CDR3 DNA sequence: TGTGCCATCAGCCCCACCTATAGCAGCTCCCCCTACAATGAGCAGTTCTTC. Residues: CAISPTYSSSPYNEQFF.

This clonotype has only one observation. V is TRBV20-1 and J is TRBJ1-1, with a possible D match to TRBD1 (5 bases). CDR1 DFQATT and CDR2 SNEGSKA come from the germline V gene (reference sequence). The CDR3 covers 13 residues. V was clipped by 4 bases and J by 8 bases, with 17 bases between them. CDR3 nucleotides: TGCAGTGCTATTCCCGGGGGGAGGTGGGAAGCTTTCTTT. Translating it yields CSAIPGGRWEAFF.

The rearrangement links TRBV4-1 to TRBJ1-1; weak D call: TRBD1 (5 bases). Per germline, CDR1 MGHRA and CDR2 YSYEKL. Trimming shortened V by 1 base and J by 5 bases, and 14 bases separated the two germline ends. The CDR3 has 15 amino acids. CDR3 region: CASSQVAGRETEAFF. DNA of the CDR3: TGCGCCAGCAGCCAAGTAGCGGGGCGGGAGACTGAAGCTTTCTTT.

CDR3 amino acids: CASDSQGIREKLFF. CDR3 in DNA: TGTGCCAGTGATTCACAGGGGATTCGCGAAAAACTGTTTTTT. This rearrangement joins TRBV2 to TRBJ1-4, with 7 nucleotides matching TRBD1. Germline trimming cut 9 bases from V and 8 bases from J; bases unmatched to any gene: 12. The CDR3 is 14 residues long. Germline CDR1 is SNHLY and CDR2 is FYNNEI.

In this sample, this clonotype turned up a few times. This chain joins TRBV5-6 and TRBJ2-1, with D maybe TRBD2 (5 bases). V lost 4 bases to trimming and J lost 2 bases, with 19 bases between them. The CDR3 consists of 17 residues. The germline V gene has CDR1 SGHDT and CDR2 YYEEEE. The CDR3 coding sequence is TGTGCCAGCAGCCCGGGGTTAGGACGCCACACCTACAATGAGCAGTTCTTC. This gives the protein CASSPGLGRHTYNEQFF.

The chain combines TRBV6-6 with TRBJ2-5; the match to TRBD2 covers 9 bases. The CDR3 has 14 residues. J lost 5 bases, V lost 5 bases, and 6 bases had no gene match. Germline V gene data show CDR1 as MNHNY and CDR2 as SVGAGI (reference sequence). The CDR3 loop reads CASSPGLAMETQYF. The CDR3 DNA follows: TGTGCCAGCAGTCCCGGACTAGCGATGGAGACCCAGTACTTC.